The sequence of this T cell receptor (beta chain) was determined in a study of T cells in Graves' hyperthyroidism and ophthalmopathy. Study observations and caveats: Progression to ophthalmopathy was predicted a median of approximately 6.4 months early.

There are many counts of this clonotype. Its antigen is unknown. It was uncontrolled infection, other autoimmune disease, pregnancy or lactation that excluded patients. The diagnostic basis comprised clinical symptoms, serum thyroxine and TRAb, thyroid ultrasound and orbital computed tomography. The CDR3 totals 15 residues. Trimming removed 7 bases from V and 4 bases from J, with 17 bases in between. Germline V gene lookup returns CDR1 ENHRY and CDR2 SYGVKD. Template material for amplifying TCR beta CDR3 regions consisted of RNA transcripts. HTBI primers drove first-round RT-PCR of the TCR CDR3. TCRdb ran MiXCR on the multiplex PCR reads and lists one entry per CDR3 protein. Of some 600,000 distinct CDR3 sequences listed, around 42% were seen once; the top ten hold 6.5% to 9%.

Sequencing was performed on peripheral blood or thyroid tissue (not recorded which). The rearrangement uses TRBV10-3 and TRBJ1-3; tentatively, D is TRBD1 (5 bases). The source is a woman younger than 35 with Graves' hyperthyroidism. CDR3 bases: TGTGCCATCAATGACATCGGGCAGGGCGGAAACACCATATATTTT. Translated: CAINDIGQGGNTIYF.